One sample yielded the 6 T cell receptor beta chains listed below, sequenced in a study of cytomegalovirus exposure and HLA in healthy donors. Amplification used 60 Vbeta primers and 13 Jbeta primers. Produced via immunoSEQ multiplex PCR; TCRdb's table is partial and in-frame only. The sample includes about 170,000 clones, 65% to 90% seen only once; the top ten take approximately 2.4%. Source material: PBMCs. Every receptor here comes from a male donor in good health and CMV-seronegative.

CDR3 DNA: TGTGCCAGCTCACGTTTGCAGGGGGCGAACACTGAAGCTTTCTTT. Amino acid sequence: CASSRLQGANTEAFF. V is TRBV18 and J is TRBJ1-1, with 8 bases fitting TRBD1. Looked up from germline, CDR1 is KGHSH and CDR2 is LQKENI. The CDR3 sequence is 15 residues long. Trimming cost V 4 bases and J 1 base; bases outside gene matches: 5. The full variable domain, its missing parts supplied by reference TRBV18 and TRBJ1-1, is NAGVMQNPRHLVRRRGQEARLRCSPMKGHSHVYWYRQLPEEGLKFMVYLQKENIIDESGMPKERFSAEFPKEGPSILRIQQVVRGDSAAYFCASSRLQGANTEAFFGQGTRLTVV.

The chain combines TRBV5-1 with TRBJ2-3; TRBD2 agrees at 8 bases. The CDR3 sequence is 15 residues long. Trimming took 0 bases from V and 5 from J; bases not matched to a gene: 5. CDR1 is SGHRS, CDR2 YFSETQ, per germline. The CDR3 coding sequence is TGCGCCAGCAGCTTGGTTAGCGGGGCCCGAGATACGCAGTATTTT. Translation: CASSLVSGARDTQYF.

This rearrangement joins TRBV12-5 to TRBJ2-7; 8 nucleotides line up with TRBD1. This CDR3 comprises 13 residues. V trimming: 5 bases; J trimming: 3 bases; junction bases outside the gene matches: 3. Looked up from germline, CDR1 is LGHNT and CDR2 is FRNRAP. The CDR3 DNA is TGTGCTAGTGGTATAACAGGGGGCTACGAGCAGTACTTC. This translates into CASGITGGYEQYF. Complete variable domain (other parts from reference TRBV12-5 and TRBJ2-7): DARVTQTPRHKVTEMGQEVTMRCQPILGHNTVFWYRQTMMQGLELLAYFRNRAPLDDSGMPKDRFSAEMPDATLATLKIQPSEPRDSAVYFCASGITGGYEQYFGPGTRLTVT.

The chain couples TRBV6-5 to TRBJ2-5; D is unclear. The J call could be wrong; TRBJ2-7 is a better fit for the DNA end. The CDR3 runs 15 residues. The germline V gene encodes CDR1 MNHEY and CDR2 SVGAGI. The CDR3 nucleotides read TGTGCCAGCAGTTACTCGGTCCGATTTTCCTACGAGCAGTACTTC. This sequence encodes CASSYSVRFSYEQYF.

This clone was counted only a few times. V is TRBV7-9 and J is TRBJ1-2, with D possibly matching TRBD1 (6 bases). V was pared by 3 bases and J by 2 bases, with 19 bases between. CDR3 length equals 17 residues. Germline assignment: CDR1 SEHNR and CDR2 FQNEAQ (reference sequence). Here the CDR3 DNA reads TGTGCCAGCAGCTTTAGTCCCCAGGGGAGGGGGAACTATGGCTACACCTTC. Translation gives CASSFSPQGRGNYGYTF.

The chain combines TRBV5-1 with TRBJ2-3; D possibly corresponds to TRBD1 (6 bases). V was shortened by 1 base and J by 3 bases, with 18 bases between the two germline ends. Germline V gene data show CDR1 as SGHRS and CDR2 as YFSETQ. This CDR3 spans 17 amino acids. The CDR3 nucleotides read TGCGCCAGCAGCTTGTACGGCAGGGGATATGAGACAGATACGCAGTATTTT. This translates into CASSLYGRGYETDTQYF.